This T cell receptor (beta chain) is drawn from a study of vaccination and CD4 T cells after COVID-19. Treatment here: roughly ten-day PBMC culture with coronavirus spike peptide pools or control peptides (ViraFEST assay). By negative selection, CD4+ T cells were isolated once culture had run for nine to ten days. An Oncomine TCR Beta short-read assay was used to sequence the DNA from cultured CD4+ T cells. Each CDR3 protein is one row after TCRdb ran MiXCR on the PCR reads. Found here are about 10,000 distinct CDR3 sequences, about 60% of them singletons; the top ten hold around a quarter. V shed 5 bases and J shed 3 bases, with 8 bases lying between them. The CDR3 is made up of 11 amino acids. Germline CDR1 reads DFQATT; CDR2 reads SNEGSKA (reference sequence). Comments on this clonotype: The target antigen is unknown.

The receptor comes from a human donor who had recovered from COVID-19. V is TRBV20-1 and J is TRBJ2-7; D may be TRBD2 (5 bases). The sample comprised CD4+ T cells from blood, cultured in vitro. CDR3 amino acids: CSALRVYEQYF. The CDR3 DNA reads as TGCAGTGCTTTGCGGGTCTACGAGCAGTACTTC.